One and the same sample provided the 23 T cell receptor beta chains below, sequenced in a study of T cell responses to AZD1222 COVID-19 vaccine. Libraries were prepared by immunoSEQ multiplex PCR; TCRdb keeps only in-frame clonotypes and omits some of them. The repertoire consists of around 130,000 clones, with around 87% occurring once and the leading ten covering 1.3% to 1.5%. The specimen comprised peripheral blood, sampled on day 0 of AZD1222 vaccination. All receptors derive from an adult in good health.

The rearrangement joins TRBV18 to TRBJ1-2; D gene unclear. Germline V gene lookup returns CDR1 KGHSH and CDR2 LQKENI. The CDR3 spans 16 residues. The V end was cut by 2 bases, the J end by 4 bases, with 17 bases between. The DNA for the CDR3 is TGTGCCAGCTCACCAAACGGCGGCAGCCTTTTCTATGGCTACACCTTC. Translation gives CASSPNGGSLFYGYTF.

This rearrangement joins TRBV6-5 to TRBJ1-5, with D maybe TRBD1 (5 bases). Trimming took off 2 bases at V and 7 bases at J, with 9 bases between the two ends. Germline CDR1 is MNHEY and CDR2 is SVGAGI. The CDR3 has 13 amino acids. The CDR3 DNA follows: TGTGCCAGCAGTTACGCAGGGAAGCAGCCCCAGCATTTT. This codes for CASSYAGKQPQHF.

V is TRBV27 and J is TRBJ2-2; tentatively, D is TRBD2 (6 bases). This CDR3 is 17 amino acids long. In germline, CDR1 is MNHEY, CDR2 SMNVEV (reference sequence). V lost 8 bases and J 1 base, leaving 20 bases between the germline ends. The chain's CDR3 is CASRGLGGHLNTGELFF. The CDR3 nucleotides read TGTGCCAGCCGGGGCTTGGGAGGACATTTGAACACCGGGGAGCTGTTTTTT.

The table lists this clone with a count of one. The chain combines TRBV5-4 with TRBJ2-1, with D hard to call. This CDR3 region has 16 residues. Germline assignment: CDR1 SGHNT and CDR2 YYREEE (reference sequence). V gave up 0 bases and J gave up 0 bases, with 10 bases separating them. The CDR3 is CASSLGHPSSYNEQFF. CDR3 bases: TGTGCCAGCAGCTTGGGACATCCGAGCTCCTACAATGAGCAGTTCTTC.

This chain joins TRBV19 and TRBJ1-5; D unresolved. Germline values: CDR1 LNHDA, CDR2 SQIVND (reference sequence). This CDR3 comprises 15 residues. Trimming cost V 6 bases and J 0 bases, with 12 bases left between them. CDR3 DNA sequence: TGTGCCAGTAGCCAAATCCTGCCTAGCAATCAGCCCCAGCATTTT. Translated, it gives CASSQILPSNQPQHF.

The genes are TRBV11-2 and TRBJ1-2; a weak D match, TRBD1 (6 bases). The CDR3 runs to 16 residues. V gave up 7 bases and J gave up 8 bases, with 26 bases separating them. In germline, CDR1 is SGHAT, CDR2 FQNNGV. CDR3: CASTPSLDSGAWGYTF. The CDR3 nucleotides are TGTGCCAGCACCCCAAGTCTGGACTCGGGGGCTTGGGGCTACACCTTC.

The CDR3 bases are TGTGCCAGCAGCCACCTCCCCGGGACAGGCAACACTGAAGCTTTCTTT. Residues: CASSHLPGTGNTEAFF. V gene TRBV14 combines with J gene TRBJ1-1; 8 nucleotides align to TRBD1. The V segment lost 3 bases and the J segment 2 bases; nucleotides outside the gene matches: 8. Per germline, CDR1 SGHDN and CDR2 FVKESK. CDR3 length equals 16 residues.

Worth noting for this clone: Additional DNA sequences in this sample encode the identical CDR3. V and J are TRBV28 and TRBJ1-5, with D unresolved. The CDR3 consists of 12 residues. The V end lost 4 bases, the J end lost 6 bases, and 7 bases lay between the germline ends. From germline, CDR1 is MDHEN and CDR2 SYDVKM. CDR3 DNA sequence: TGTGCCAGCAGTTCCGGGTCTCAGCCCCAGCATTTT. Translating gives CASSSGSQPQHF.

CDR3 residues: CASSQGGGELFF. The CDR3 DNA reads as TGTGCCAGTAGTCAGGGGGGCGGGGAGCTGTTTTTT. The chain joins TRBV19 to TRBJ2-2; tentative D call: TRBD1 (7 bases). Trimming left V 5 bases short and J 7 bases short, with 8 bases between. The CDR3 totals 12 residues. CDR1 LNHDA and CDR2 SQIVND come from the germline V gene (reference sequence).

This clone occurred once. The chain recombines TRBV5-4 with TRBJ2-5; no clear D. The CDR3 sequence is 13 residues long. Germline loops: CDR1 SGHNT, CDR2 YYREEE (reference sequence). Trimming removed 2 bases at V and 4 bases at J, with 9 bases between. DNA of the CDR3: TGTGCCAGCAGCTTTGGGGATCTAGAGACCCAGTACTTC. It encodes CASSFGDLETQYF.

This clone was detected only once. The V and J genes are TRBV6-5 and TRBJ1-1; D gene unclear. V was clipped by 8 bases and J by 5 bases, with 12 bases between them. CDR1 is MNHEY, CDR2 SVGAGI, per germline. This CDR3 spans 12 amino acids. The CDR3 sequence: CASHSSGTEAFF. The CDR3 nucleotides are TGTGCCAGCCATTCTTCGGGGACTGAAGCTTTCTTT.

This sequence joins TRBV18 and TRBJ1-2, with TRBD1 identical over 9 bases. CDR3 length: 14 residues. The V and J ends lost 3 bases and 3 bases, in that order; junction bases with no gene match: 2. Germline loops: CDR1 KGHSH, CDR2 LQKENI. The DNA of the CDR3 is TGTGCCAGCTCACCGGGGACAGGGTACTATGGCTACACCTTC. Amino acids: CASSPGTGYYGYTF.

This chain uses TRBV10-1 with TRBJ2-7; D is possibly TRBD1 (5 bases). Germline assignment: CDR1 WNHNN and CDR2 SYGVQD (reference sequence). V lost 3 bases and J 3 bases, leaving 12 bases between the germline ends. The CDR3 runs to 14 residues. The CDR3 DNA follows: TGCGCCAGCAGTGAAAAGGGGCCGAGCTACGAGCAGTACTTC. Its protein is CASSEKGPSYEQYF.

The gene calls are TRBV2 and TRBJ1-5; 9 nucleotides match TRBD1. CDR1 and CDR2 from the germline V gene are SNHLY and FYNNEI. V was pared by 5 bases and J by 10 bases, with 6 bases of the junction left unmatched. The CDR3 spans 13 residues. The CDR3 loop is CASSRDRERPQHF. CDR3 sequence (DNA): TGTGCCAGCAGTAGGGACAGGGAAAGACCCCAGCATTTT.

V is TRBV3-1 (or the pseudogene TRBV3-2) and J is TRBJ1-6, with a weak D call TRBD1 (5 bases). This CDR3 region has 20 residues. Germline CDR1 and CDR2: LGHDT and YNNKEL (reference sequence). V was shortened by 0 bases and J by 4 bases, with 22 bases between the two germline ends. The DNA for the CDR3 is TGTGCCAGCAGCCAAGATTGGGTGGCTGGGGCCCGGGATTATAATTCACCCCTCCACTTT. Protein sequence: CASSQDWVAGARDYNSPLHF.

This clone was observed a single time. The V call is TRBV15, the J call TRBJ2-5, with D unresolved. Between the trimmed V and J ends, which lost 0 bases and 1 base, there was a span of 9 bases. The germline V gene encodes CDR1 LNHNV and CDR2 YYDKDF (reference sequence). This CDR3 is 15 amino acids long. CDR3 protein: CATSRDRPTQETQYF. Written as DNA, the CDR3 is TGTGCCACCAGCAGAGATAGGCCAACCCAAGAGACCCAGTACTTC.

The chain links TRBV28 to TRBJ1-1; the D gene is possibly TRBD1 (6 bases). In germline, CDR1 is MDHEN, CDR2 SYDVKM. Deletions cut 10 bases from V and 1 base from J, with 16 bases between. The CDR3 runs to 14 residues. CDR3 DNA: TGTGCCACCGAAGCCGGGACATCGAACACTGAAGCTTTCTTT. This codes for CATEAGTSNTEAFF.

The V and J genes are TRBV18 and TRBJ1-4; D perhaps matches TRBD1 (6 bases). Germline CDR1 is KGHSH and CDR2 is LQKENI. The CDR3 extends over 19 amino acids. The germline V and J ends were trimmed by 3 bases and 6 bases, with 26 bases remaining between them. CDR3 amino acids: CASSPRDHTVQGTYEKLFF. DNA for the CDR3: TGTGCCAGCTCACCCCGGGACCACACCGTCCAGGGGACATATGAAAAACTGTTTTTT.

This chain links TRBV19 with TRBJ2-6; no clear D. CDR1 is LNHDA, CDR2 SQIVND, per germline (reference sequence). CDR3 size: 17 residues. The V and J ends lost 0 bases and 0 bases respectively, with 9 bases between them. The CDR3 reads CASSIDRIISGANVLTF. CDR3 in DNA: TGTGCCAGTAGTATAGACAGAATCATCTCTGGGGCCAACGTCCTGACTTTC.

The genes are TRBV19 and TRBJ1-1; no clear D gene. Germline values: CDR1 LNHDA, CDR2 SQIVND (reference sequence). V was cut by 4 bases and J by 6 bases, with 12 bases left in between. This CDR3 is built from 13 residues. The CDR3 coding sequence is TGTGCCAGTAGTACCGGACCAGTCGCTGAAGCTTTCTTT. This gives the protein CASSTGPVAEAFF. Filled out from reference TRBV19 and TRBJ1-1, the complete variable domain reads DGGITQSPKYLFRKEGQNVTLSCEQNLNHDAMYWYRQDPGQGLRLIYYSQIVNDFQKGDIAEGYSVSREKKESFPLTVTSAQKNPTAFYLCASSTGPVAEAFFGQGTRLTVV.

This sequence joins TRBV6-5 and TRBJ2-7; 12 bases are shared with TRBD1. CDR3 length equals 14 residues. J lost 7 bases, V lost 7 bases, and 8 bases had no gene match. The V gene's germline CDR1 is MNHEY and CDR2 SVGAGI. The CDR3 loop reads CASNWGQGAGEQYF. CDR3 DNA: TGTGCCAGCAATTGGGGACAGGGGGCTGGTGAGCAGTACTTC.

The chain links TRBV9 to TRBJ2-1; D uncertain. CDR1 is SGDLS, CDR2 YYNGEE, per germline. Trimming removed 4 bases at V and 4 bases at J, with 12 bases between. CDR3 length: 14 amino acids. CDR3 sequence (DNA): TGTGCCAGCAGCCCGATGGAAGAGTACAATGAGCAGTTCTTC. Translation gives CASSPMEEYNEQFF.

The chain employs TRBV5-1 and TRBJ1-4; maybe TRBD1 (6 bases). Trimming took off 10 bases at V and 3 bases at J, with 16 bases between the two ends. This CDR3 contains 14 residues. CDR1 is SGHRS, CDR2 YFSETQ, per germline. CDR3 sequence (DNA): TGCGCCCCCACTCCGAGGGGGTCTAATGAAAAACTGTTTTTT. As protein: CAPTPRGSNEKLFF.